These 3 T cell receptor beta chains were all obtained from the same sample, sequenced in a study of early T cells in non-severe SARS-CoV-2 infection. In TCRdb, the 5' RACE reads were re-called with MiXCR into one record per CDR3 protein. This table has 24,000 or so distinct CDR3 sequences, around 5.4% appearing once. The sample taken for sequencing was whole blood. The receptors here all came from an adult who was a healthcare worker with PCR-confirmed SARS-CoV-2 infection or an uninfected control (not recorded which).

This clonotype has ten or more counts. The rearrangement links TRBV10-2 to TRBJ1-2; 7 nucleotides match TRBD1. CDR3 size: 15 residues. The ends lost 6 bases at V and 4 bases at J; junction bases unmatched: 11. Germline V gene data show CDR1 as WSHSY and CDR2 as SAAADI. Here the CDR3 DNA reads TGCGCCAGCAGCGACAGGGAAATGATGGCCTATGGCTACACCTTC. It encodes CASSDREMMAYGYTF.

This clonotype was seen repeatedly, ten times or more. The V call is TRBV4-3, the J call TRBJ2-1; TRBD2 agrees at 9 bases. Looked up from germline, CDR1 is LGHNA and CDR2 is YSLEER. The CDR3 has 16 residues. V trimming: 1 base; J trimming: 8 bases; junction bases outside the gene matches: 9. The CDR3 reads CASSQGPAGGADEQFF. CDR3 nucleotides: TGCGCCAGCAGCCAAGGCCCAGCGGGGGGAGCGGATGAGCAGTTCTTC.

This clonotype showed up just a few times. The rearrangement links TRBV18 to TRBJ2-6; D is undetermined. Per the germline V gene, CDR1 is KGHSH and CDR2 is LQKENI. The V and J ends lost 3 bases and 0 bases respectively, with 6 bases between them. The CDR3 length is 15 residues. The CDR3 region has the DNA TGTGCCAGCTCACCGGCTTACTCTGGGGCCAACGTCCTGACTTTC. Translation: CASSPAYSGANVLTF.